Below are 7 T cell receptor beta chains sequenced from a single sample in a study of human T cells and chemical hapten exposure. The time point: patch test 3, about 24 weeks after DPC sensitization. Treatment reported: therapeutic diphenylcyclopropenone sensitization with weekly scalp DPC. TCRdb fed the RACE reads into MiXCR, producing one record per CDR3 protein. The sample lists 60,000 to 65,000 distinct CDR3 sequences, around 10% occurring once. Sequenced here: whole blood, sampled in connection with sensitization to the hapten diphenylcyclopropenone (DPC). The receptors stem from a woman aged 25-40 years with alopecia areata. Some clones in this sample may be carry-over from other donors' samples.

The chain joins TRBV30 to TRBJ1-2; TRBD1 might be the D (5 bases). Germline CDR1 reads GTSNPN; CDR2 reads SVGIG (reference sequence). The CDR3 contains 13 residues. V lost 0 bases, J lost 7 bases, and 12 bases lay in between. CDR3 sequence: CAWSVSRDSGYTF. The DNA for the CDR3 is TGTGCCTGGAGTGTCTCCAGGGACTCTGGCTACACCTTC.

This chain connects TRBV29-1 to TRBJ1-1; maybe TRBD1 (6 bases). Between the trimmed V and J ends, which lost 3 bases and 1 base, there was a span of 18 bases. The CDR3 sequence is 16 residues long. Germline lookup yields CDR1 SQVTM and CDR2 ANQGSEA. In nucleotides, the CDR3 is TGCAGCGTTGAGCCCAGGACGGACAGCTCGAACACTGAAGCTTTCTTT. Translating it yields CSVEPRTDSSNTEAFF.

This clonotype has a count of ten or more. The CDR3 DNA follows: TGCAGCGTTGAAGACACAGACCCCTATGGCTACACCTTC. Protein: CSVEDTDPYGYTF. V and J are TRBV29-1 and TRBJ1-2; the D is unclear. V lost 0 bases to trimming and J lost 4 bases, with 9 bases between them. The CDR3 totals 13 residues. CDR1 and CDR2 from the germline V gene are SQVTM and ANQGSEA.

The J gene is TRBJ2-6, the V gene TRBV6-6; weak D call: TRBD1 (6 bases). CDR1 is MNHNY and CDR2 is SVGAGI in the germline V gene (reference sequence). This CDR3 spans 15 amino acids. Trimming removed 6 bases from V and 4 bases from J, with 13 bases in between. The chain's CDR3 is CASRDSLLGANVLTF. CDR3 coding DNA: TGTGCCAGCAGGGACAGCCTCTTGGGGGCCAACGTCCTGACTTTC.

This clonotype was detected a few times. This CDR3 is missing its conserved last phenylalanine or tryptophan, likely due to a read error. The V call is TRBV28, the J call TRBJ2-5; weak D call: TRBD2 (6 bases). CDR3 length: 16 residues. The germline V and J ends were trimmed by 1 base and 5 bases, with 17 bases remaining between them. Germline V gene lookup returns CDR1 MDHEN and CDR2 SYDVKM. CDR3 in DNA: TGTGCCAGCAGTTTATCTGGGACTTCAAAGGTGGAGACCCAGTACGTC. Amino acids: CASSLSGTSKVETQYV.

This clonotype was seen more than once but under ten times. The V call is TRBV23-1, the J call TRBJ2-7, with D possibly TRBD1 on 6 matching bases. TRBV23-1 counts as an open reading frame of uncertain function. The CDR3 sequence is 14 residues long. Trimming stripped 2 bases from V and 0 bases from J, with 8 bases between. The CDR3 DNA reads TGCGCCAGCAGTCAAAGGGGGTTCTCCTACGAGCAGTACTTC. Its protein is CASSQRGFSYEQYF.

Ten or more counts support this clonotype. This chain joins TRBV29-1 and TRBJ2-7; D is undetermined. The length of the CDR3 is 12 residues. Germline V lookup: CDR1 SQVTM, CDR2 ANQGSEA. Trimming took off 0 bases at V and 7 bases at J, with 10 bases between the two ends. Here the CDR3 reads CSVEEASNEQYF. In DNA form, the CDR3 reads TGCAGCGTTGAAGAGGCTAGTAATGAGCAGTACTTC.